The rows below give T cell receptor beta chains drawn from one sample of a study of beta chain features in type 1 diabetes. This table comes from immunoSEQ multiplex PCR, and its TCRdb copy is limited to in-frame clones, with some not included. Here the sample spans fewer than 650,000 clones, around a sixth being singletons. Material for sequencing was naive CD4+ T cells from blood. The source of these receptors is a man younger than 30 in good health. Both conserved end residues are part of each CDR3. D genes are given only for firm matches. Some rows have no size entry. The others give once, few or many, or a class for an expanded clone.

few,TRBJ1-4,TRBV18,NA,TGTGCCAGCTCACCACTCACTAATGAAAAACTGTTTTTT,CASSPLTNEKLFF
NA,TRBJ1-2,TRBV5-4,NA,TGTGCCAGCAGTAAACCAGGGTTTTATGGCTACACCTTC,CASSKPGFYGYTF
NA,TRBJ2-1,TRBV18,TRBD2,TGTGCCAGCTCACCACTCGGACTAGCGGGGGGCAATGAGCAGTTCTTC,CASSPLGLAGGNEQFF
NA,TRBJ2-1,TRBV10-3,TRBD2,TGTGCCATCAGTGTGCTAGCGGGGACCTACAATGAGCAGTTCTTC,CAISVLAGTYNEQFF
NA,TRBJ2-7,TRBV11-2,TRBD2,TGTGCCAGCAGCTTCCCAACGAAGCGGGAGAAGTACTTC,CASSFPTKREKYF
few,TRBJ1-3,TRBV28,NA,TGTGCCAGCGTAGTCGGGTTGACTGGAAACACCATATATTTT,CASVVGLTGNTIYF
NA,TRBJ1-2,TRBV2,NA,TGTGCCAGCAGTGAGCACGGAAACTATGGCTACACCTTC,CASSEHGNYGYTF
NA,TRBJ2-7,TRBV7-8,TRBD1,TGTGCCAGCAGCTCTGGGACAGGGATAACCTACGAGCAGTACTTC,CASSSGTGITYEQYF
few,TRBJ1-5,TRBV9,TRBD1,TGTGCCAGCAGCGGCGGGACAGGGGGTCCCTATAGCAATCAGCCCCAGCATTTT,CASSGGTGGPYSNQPQHF
NA,TRBJ2-3,TRBV27,NA,TGTGCCAGCAGTTTAATTCGGGGGTTAACAGATACGCAGTATTTT,CASSLIRGLTDTQYF
few,TRBJ2-1,TRBV4-2,NA,TGTGCCAGCAGCCAAGTATCGGGGGGCGGCCCCATTGGGTCCTACAATGAGCAGTTCTTC,CASSQVSGGGPIGSYNEQFF
NA,TRBJ2-3,TRBV7-9,TRBD2,TGTGCCAGCAGCCCCCCGGTAGCGGGAGGATCAGATACGCAGTATTTT,CASSPPVAGGSDTQYF
NA,TRBJ2-5,TRBV11-1,TRBD1,TGTGCCAGCAGCGACGGGACAGCCCCGAATCAAGAGACCCAGTACTTC,CASSDGTAPNQETQYF
NA,TRBJ1-1,TRBV30,TRBD1,TGTGCCTGGCACAGGGGGATTTCTGAAGCTTTCTTT,CAWHRGISEAFF
few,TRBJ1-4,TRBV25-1,NA,TGTGCCAGCAGTGAATATTTGGGAGGGTTAAATGAAAAACTGTTTTTT,CASSEYLGGLNEKLFF
NA,TRBJ2-5,TRBV11-3,NA,TGTGCCAGCAGCCGACAACAGGGATCTGGGGAGACCCAGTACTTC,CASSRQQGSGETQYF
NA,TRBJ2-7,TRBV28,TRBD1,TGTGCCAGCAGTTCAAGGCGACAGGGTTCTGTGGAGCAGTACTTC,CASSSRRQGSVEQYF
few,TRBJ2-1,TRBV7-3,TRBD2,TGTGCCAGCAGCCCTTCTAGCGGGAGGGCTCGCGATGAGCAGTTCTTC,CASSPSSGRARDEQFF
NA,TRBJ1-2,TRBV13,TRBD1,TGTGCCAGCAGCTTAGGGACAGGGCTGACCTATGGCTACACCTTC,CASSLGTGLTYGYTF
NA,TRBJ2-7,TRBV7-2,NA,TGTGCCAGCAGCCAAGAGGGACGACAGAACGAGCAGTACTTC,CASSQEGRQNEQYF
few,TRBJ2-3,TRBV6-1,NA,TGTGCCAGCAGTGAGGCCACGGGCACAGATACGCAGTATTTT,CASSEATGTDTQYF
NA,TRBJ1-4,TRBV4-2,TRBD1,TGTGCCAGCAGCCAAGATAGGCCAGGGGGGGGAGAAAAACTGTTTTTT,CASSQDRPGGGEKLFF
few,TRBJ1-5,TRBV2,NA,TGTGCCAGCAGCCCTGCGTTCGGCAATCAGCCCCAGCATTTT,CASSPAFGNQPQHF
few,TRBJ2-7,TRBV7-2,TRBD1,TGTGCCAGCAGCTTACGGAGTCGTGTTCAGGGGGCCACCTACGAGCAGTACTTC,CASSLRSRVQGATYEQYF
few,TRBJ2-5,TRBV4-1,NA,TGCGCCAGCAGCCAAGGCCCTCTACAAGGACGGGAGACCCAGTACTTC,CASSQGPLQGRETQYF
few,TRBJ2-4,TRBV5-4,TRBD1,TGTGCCAGCAGCCCGGGCTTAGGGGGCCTAGGCAAAAACATTCAGTACTTC,CASSPGLGGLGKNIQYF